This is a list of T cell receptor beta chains from one sample in a study of cytomegalovirus exposure and HLA in healthy donors. Sequencing used immunoSEQ multiplex PCR; TCRdb keeps in-frame clones, though not all of them. There are approximately 140,000 clones in the sample; about 73% occur only once, and 2.5% to 3.5% lies in the top ten. The sequencing sample was made of PBMCs. The receptor source for this set is a man between 40 and 49 years old in good health and CMV-seropositive. The CDR3 runs from the conserved cysteine through the conserved F or W. The order of the fields is V gene, clone size, D gene, J gene, CDR3 protein, CDR3 DNA. The D gene is left open where the match is weak. Rows give clone size only sometimes, using once, few, many, or a class for an expanded clone.

TRBV5-4,few,TRBD1,TRBJ1-5,CASSSQGDNQPQHF,TGTGCCAGCAGCTCACAGGGGGACAATCAGCCCCAGCATTTT
TRBV29-1,.,.,TRBJ1-5,CSVEWGGGQPQHF,TGCAGCGTTGAGTGGGGGGGCGGTCAGCCCCAGCATTTT
TRBV5-1,.,TRBD1,TRBJ2-3,CASSLGPPGQGATDTQYF,TGCGCCAGCAGCTTGGGTCCCCCGGGGCAGGGGGCAACAGATACGCAGTATTTT
TRBV6-5,.,.,TRBJ1-2,CASTLRARGKGGYTF,TGTGCCAGCACCCTCCGGGCCCGCGGAAAGGGGGGCTACACCTTC
TRBV30,.,TRBD2,TRBJ2-7,CAGTSSGMAYEQYF,TGTGCCGGGACTTCTAGCGGGATGGCCTACGAGCAGTACTTC
TRBV30,.,.,TRBJ1-5,CAWSGGFGQPQHF,TGTGCCTGGAGTGGAGGGTTCGGTCAGCCCCAGCATTTT
TRBV7-9,.,.,TRBJ1-1,CASSSTGTRPSKAFF,TGTGCCAGCAGCTCCACCGGGACACGGCCCTCGAAAGCTTTCTTT
TRBV4-1,.,TRBD2,TRBJ2-7,CASRLRLATSYEQYF,TGCGCCAGCAGACTTCGACTAGCGACGTCCTACGAGCAGTACTTC
TRBV18,.,TRBD2,TRBJ2-7,CASSPGLGFDEQYF,TGTGCCAGCTCACCGGGACTAGGATTTGACGAGCAGTACTTC
TRBV7-9,.,TRBD1,TRBJ1-5,CASSKTGGAEQPQHF,TGTGCCAGCAGTAAAACAGGGGGCGCTGAACAGCCCCAGCATTTT
TRBV5-1,once,TRBD2,TRBJ2-7,CASSLATSFLIYEQYF,TGCGCCAGCAGCTTGGCGACTAGCTTTTTGATATACGAGCAGTACTTC
TRBV29-1,.,.,TRBJ1-1,CSGTVNTEAFF,TGCAGCGGGACAGTGAACACTGAAGCTTTCTTT
TRBV19,.,TRBD1,TRBJ1-6,CASSMDRDYNSPLHF,TGTGCCAGTAGTATGGACAGGGACTATAATTCACCCCTCCACTTT
TRBV7-3,.,TRBD1,TRBJ2-7,CASSLSGQGSYEQYF,TGTGCCAGCAGCTTAAGTGGACAGGGGTCCTACGAGCAGTACTTC
TRBV11-1,.,.,TRBJ2-1,CASSPPPGYNEQFF,TGTGCCAGCAGCCCACCCCCCGGTTACAATGAGCAGTTCTTC
TRBV27,.,TRBD1,TRBJ1-2,CATRGQGVDGYTF,TGTGCCACCCGGGGACAGGGCGTTGATGGCTACACCTTC
TRBV6-6,few,.,TRBJ2-2,CASTTLGGASTGELFF,TGTGCCAGCACCACTCTGGGGGGGGCGAGCACCGGGGAGCTGTTTTTT
TRBV11-2,few,.,TRBJ2-7,CASSFLGRLLASYEQYF,TGTGCCAGCAGCTTTCTTGGACGCCTGTTAGCGTCCTACGAGCAGTACTTC
TRBV6-1,.,TRBD1,TRBJ1-2,CASSHHRGDGYTF,TGTGCCAGCAGTCATCACAGGGGGGATGGCTACACCTTC
TRBV4-1,.,.,TRBJ1-2,CASSQSVRLYGYTF,TGCGCCAGCAGCCAGTCGGTGCGGCTCTACGGCTACACCTTC
TRBV27,few,.,TRBJ2-5,CASSFSRGSRATQYF,TGTGCCAGCAGTTTCTCCAGGGGTAGTAGGGCGACCCAGTACTTC
TRBV6-5,.,.,TRBJ2-3,CASSYVHSTDTQYF,TGTGCCAGCAGTTATGTCCATAGCACAGATACGCAGTATTTT